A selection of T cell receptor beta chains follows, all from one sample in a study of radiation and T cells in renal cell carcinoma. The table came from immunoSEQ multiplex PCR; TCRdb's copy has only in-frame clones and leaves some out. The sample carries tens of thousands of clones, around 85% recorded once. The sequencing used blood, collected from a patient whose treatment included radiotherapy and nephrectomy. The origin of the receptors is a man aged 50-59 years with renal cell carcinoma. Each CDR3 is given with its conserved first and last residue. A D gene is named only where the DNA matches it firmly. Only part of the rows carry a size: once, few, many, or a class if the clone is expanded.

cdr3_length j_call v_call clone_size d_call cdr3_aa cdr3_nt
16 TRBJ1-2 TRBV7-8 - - CASSLFRGVFYYGYTF TGTGCCAGCAGCTTATTCAGGGGAGTATTCTACTATGGCTACACCTTC
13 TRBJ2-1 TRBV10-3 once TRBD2 CAIRSGGENEQFF TGTGCCATCCGTTCGGGAGGGGAAAATGAGCAGTTCTTC
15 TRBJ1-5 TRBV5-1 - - CASSSGPSSNQPQHF TGCGCCAGCAGCTCCGGGCCTAGTAGCAATCAGCCCCAGCATTTT
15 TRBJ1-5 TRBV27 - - CASSDGTFSNQPQHF TGTGCCAGCAGTGACGGGACCTTTAGCAATCAGCCCCAGCATTTT
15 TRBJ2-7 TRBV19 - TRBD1 CASSIRDRVIHEQYF TGTGCCAGTAGTATACGGGACAGGGTGATTCACGAGCAGTACTTC
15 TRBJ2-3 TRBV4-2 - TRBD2 CASSYSGGATDTQYF TGTGCCAGCAGCTACAGCGGGGGGGCGACGGATACGCAGTATTTT
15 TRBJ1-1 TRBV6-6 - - CASSYPRRPSTEAFF TGTGCCAGCAGTTACCCCCGGCGCCCTAGCACTGAAGCTTTCTTT
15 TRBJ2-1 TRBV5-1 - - CASRLAQGSYNEQFF TGCGCCAGCCGCCTGGCGCAAGGATCCTACAATGAGCAGTTCTTC
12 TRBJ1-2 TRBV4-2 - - CASSRTSYGYTF TGTGCCAGCAGCCGCACGTCCTATGGCTACACCTTC
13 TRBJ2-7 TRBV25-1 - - CATRDPSSYEQYF TGTGCCACCCGGGACCCCAGCTCCTACGAGCAGTACTTC
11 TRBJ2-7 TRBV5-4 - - CASSHEYEQYF TGTGCCAGCAGTCACGAGTACGAGCAGTACTTC
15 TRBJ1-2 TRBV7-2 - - CASSQSTGLGYGYTF TGTGCCAGCAGCCAATCAACAGGGCTGGGATATGGCTACACCTTC
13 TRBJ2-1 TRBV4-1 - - CASSQERTLEQFF TGCGCCAGCAGCCAAGAGAGGACTCTTGAGCAGTTCTTC
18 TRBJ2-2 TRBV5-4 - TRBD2 CASSLDVAGGLGTGELFF TGTGCCAGCAGCTTGGATGTAGCGGGAGGGCTAGGAACCGGGGAGCTGTTTTTT
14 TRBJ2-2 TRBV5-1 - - CASSSEANTGELFF TGCGCCAGCAGCTCGGAAGCGAACACCGGGGAGCTGTTTTTT
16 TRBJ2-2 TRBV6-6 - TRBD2 CASTPGAGGPAGELFF TGTGCCAGCACCCCAGGGGCGGGAGGGCCTGCCGGGGAGCTGTTTTTT
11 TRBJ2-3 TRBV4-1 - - CASSQGDTQYF TGCGCCAGCAGCCAAGGTGATACGCAGTATTTT
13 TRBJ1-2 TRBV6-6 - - CASSFDSNYGYTF TGTGCCAGCAGTTTTGACAGTAACTATGGCTACACCTTC
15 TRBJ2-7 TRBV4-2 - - CASSQDWNSGYEQYF TGTGCCAGCAGCCAAGATTGGAATAGCGGCTACGAGCAGTACTTC
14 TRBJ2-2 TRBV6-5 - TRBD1 CASMGQLNTGELFF TGTGCCAGCATGGGACAGCTTAACACCGGGGAGCTGTTTTTT